These 24 T cell receptor beta chains were sequenced from one sample in a study of blood T cell repertoires in COVID-19. Some clones are missing from TCRdb's copy, which holds only in-frame ones; the method was immunoSEQ multiplex PCR. The sample has 250,000 or so clones, around nine tenths seen once; the top ten hold less than 3%. Source material: PBMCs or T cells enriched from blood (not recorded which). These receptors were obtained from a woman younger than 30 who had recovered from COVID-19.

The chain has TRBV7-9 and TRBJ2-1, with TRBD2 as a possible D gene (6 bases). V lost 3 bases to trimming and J lost 1 base, with 13 bases between them. This CDR3 comprises 16 residues. Germline-derived CDR1 and CDR2 are SEHNR and FQNEAQ (reference sequence). The CDR3 sequence is CASSFRREPSYNEQFF. In DNA form, the CDR3 reads TGTGCCAGCAGCTTTAGGCGGGAACCTTCCTACAATGAGCAGTTCTTC.

The chain carries TRBV27 and TRBJ2-7, with TRBD2 identical over 10 bases. V dropped 1 base and J dropped 4; count of bases not matched to a gene: 7. Germline loops: CDR1 MNHEY, CDR2 SMNVEV (reference sequence). The CDR3 contains 16 residues. CDR3 in amino acids: CASSLYSGRAGYEQYF. CDR3 sequence (DNA): TGTGCCAGCAGTTTATACAGCGGGAGGGCCGGGTACGAGCAGTACTTC.

The rearrangement links TRBV29-1 to TRBJ2-7; TRBD1 matches at 12 bases. V shed 4 bases and J 5 bases; nucleotides not matched to a gene: 6. Germline-derived CDR1 and CDR2 are SQVTM and ANQGSEA. The length of the CDR3 is 14 residues. The CDR3 loop is CSVVGGTGGHEQYF. CDR3 sequence (DNA): TGCAGCGTTGTCGGTGGGACAGGGGGCCACGAGCAGTACTTC.

This chain connects TRBV4-1 to TRBJ2-5, with a weak D call TRBD2 (5 bases). The CDR3 sequence is 16 residues long. Germline-derived CDR1 and CDR2 are MGHRA and YSYEKL. Between the trimmed V and J ends, which lost 1 base and 1 base, there was a span of 13 bases. The CDR3, as DNA: TGCGCCAGCAGCCAAGTGTCTTATCGGGGCCAAGAGACCCAGTACTTC. Residues: CASSQVSYRGQETQYF.

The chain couples TRBV28 to TRBJ2-7; 8 bases line up with TRBD2. This CDR3 is 13 amino acids long. CDR1 and CDR2 from the germline V gene are MDHEN and SYDVKM. V lost 6 bases to trimming and J lost 4 bases; unmatched junction nucleotides: 5. DNA for the CDR3: TGTGCCAGCAGGACTCGGGGGGGTTACGAGCAGTACTTC. Translation: CASRTRGGYEQYF.

This chain joins TRBV27 and TRBJ1-5; D might be TRBD1 (6 bases). Trimming left V 0 bases short and J 6 bases short, with 15 bases between. The CDR3 extends over 16 amino acids. CDR1 MNHEY and CDR2 SMNVEV come from the germline V gene (reference sequence). CDR3 DNA sequence: TGTGCCAGCAGTTTATCCGGGGCAGGGGAGGGTCAGCCCCAGCATTTT. Translated, it gives CASSLSGAGEGQPQHF.

This clone was picked up one time. The chain recombines TRBV7-2 with TRBJ2-1; D is ambiguous. This CDR3 has 14 amino acids. The germline V and J ends were trimmed by 5 bases and 5 bases, with 13 bases remaining between them. Per the germline V gene, CDR1 is SGHTA and CDR2 is FQGNSA. The chain's CDR3 is CASSPVPNNNEQFF. The CDR3, as DNA: TGTGCCAGCAGCCCCGTCCCGAACAACAATGAGCAGTTCTTC.

V and J are TRBV4-1 and TRBJ2-1; possible D gene TRBD2, 6 bases. Germline CDR1 reads MGHRA; CDR2 reads YSYEKL. The CDR3 contains 16 residues. V lost 1 base and J 0 bases, leaving 10 bases between the germline ends. The chain's CDR3 is CASSQGFGSSYNEQFF. CDR3 nucleotide sequence: TGCGCCAGCAGCCAAGGCTTCGGGAGCTCCTACAATGAGCAGTTCTTC.

The rearrangement joins TRBV10-3 to TRBJ1-5; D remains unclear. The CDR3 contains 14 residues. The germline V and J ends were trimmed by 4 bases and 0 bases, with 7 bases remaining between them. The germline CDR1 and CDR2 sequences are ENHRY and SYGVKD. CDR3 amino acids: CAISVGDSNQPQHF. CDR3 coding DNA: TGTGCCATCAGTGTCGGTGATAGCAATCAGCCCCAGCATTTT.

The chain links TRBV7-2 to TRBJ1-3; D remains ambiguous. Trimming took off 5 bases at V and 3 bases at J, with 11 bases between the two ends. The length of the CDR3 is 14 residues. Germline CDR1 and CDR2: SGHTA and FQGNSA. The DNA of the CDR3 is TGTGCCAGCAGCCTCCGGGATATTGGAAACACCATATATTTT. Translated, it gives CASSLRDIGNTIYF.

The V gene is TRBV5-1, the J gene TRBJ2-7; 11 bases match TRBD2. The ends lost 0 bases at V and 5 bases at J; junction bases unmatched: 7. CDR3 length: 16 residues. From germline, CDR1 is SGHRS and CDR2 YFSETQ. In DNA, the CDR3 is TGCGCCAGCAGCTTGGTGGCTAGCGGGAGGTTCGACGAGCAGTACTTC. Translation: CASSLVASGRFDEQYF. The full variable domain, in which reference TRBV5-1 and TRBJ2-7 provide the parts outside the CDR3, is KAGVTQTPRYLIKTRGQQVTLSCSPISGHRSVSWYQQTPGQGLQFLFEYFSETQRNKGNFPGRFSGRQFSNSRSEMNVSTLELGDSALYLCASSLVASGRFDEQYFGPGTRLTVT.

The chain has TRBV10-3 and TRBJ2-1, with D tentatively TRBD2 (6 bases). This CDR3 region has 15 residues. V lost 0 bases and J lost 7, with 13 bases in between. Germline values: CDR1 ENHRY, CDR2 SYGVKD. The CDR3 region is CAISESVASENEQFF. As DNA, the CDR3 is TGTGCCATCAGTGAGTCCGTGGCTAGCGAAAATGAGCAGTTCTTC.

The V call is TRBV27, the J call TRBJ2-2; 7 nucleotides align to TRBD1. The CDR3 has 15 residues. V lost 3 bases and J lost 2; bases outside the gene matches: 3. Germline V CDR1 and CDR2: MNHEY, SMNVEV (reference sequence). The CDR3, as DNA: TGTGCCAGCAGTTTGGGACAGCGAAACACCGGGGAGCTGTTTTTT. Translating it yields CASSLGQRNTGELFF.

In this sample, this clone turned up once. The V gene is TRBV5-1, the J gene TRBJ1-1, with 10 bases aligning to TRBD1. The V gene end was trimmed by 4 bases and the J gene end by 4 bases; junction bases not matched to a gene: 13. Germline V CDR1 and CDR2: SGHRS, YFSETQ. The length of the CDR3 is 17 residues. CDR3 amino acids: CASSTHGGQGIGTEAFF. Here the CDR3 DNA reads TGCGCCAGCAGCACCCATGGGGGACAGGGGATTGGCACTGAAGCTTTCTTT.

This chain uses TRBV10-3 with TRBJ2-3; 12 bases are a match to TRBD1. Trimming at V came to 0 bases and at J to 4 bases, leaving 11 bases not matched to a gene. This CDR3 is 19 amino acids long. Germline CDR1 reads ENHRY; CDR2 reads SYGVKD. The CDR3 DNA reads as TGTGCCATCAGTGAGTCCGGGACAGGGGGCGCTTTTCAGGCAGATACGCAGTATTTT. Residues: CAISESGTGGAFQADTQYF.

The chain recombines TRBV4-2 with TRBJ2-7; possible D gene TRBD2, 6 bases. V was shortened by 1 base and J by 6 bases, with 16 bases between the two germline ends. This CDR3 is built from 15 residues. Germline CDR1 is LGHNA and CDR2 is YNFKEQ. The CDR3 sequence: CASSQGETRGLEQYF. The CDR3 coding sequence is TGTGCCAGCAGCCAAGGAGAGACTAGGGGCCTCGAGCAGTACTTC.

This sequence joins TRBV5-6 and TRBJ2-7; 10 nucleotides match TRBD2. The CDR3 sequence is 13 residues long. CDR1 and CDR2 from the germline V gene are SGHDT and YYEEEE. Unmatched junction bases numbered 1, after V lost 4 bases and J lost 3 bases. The CDR3: CASSRTSGYEQYF. The CDR3 DNA reads as TGTGCCAGCAGCAGGACTAGCGGCTACGAGCAGTACTTC.

This clone has more than one count but fewer than ten. The chain links TRBV19 to TRBJ1-4, with D possibly matching TRBD1 (5 bases). Germline values: CDR1 LNHDA, CDR2 SQIVND (reference sequence). There are 17 residues in the CDR3. Trimming removed 3 bases at V and 0 bases at J, with 14 bases between. CDR3 protein: CASSMMGQIATNEKLFF. As DNA, the CDR3 is TGTGCCAGTAGTATGATGGGGCAGATTGCAACTAATGAAAAACTGTTTTTT. Based on the CDR3 plus reference TRBV19 and TRBJ1-4, the full variable domain is DGGITQSPKYLFRKEGQNVTLSCEQNLNHDAMYWYRQDPGQGLRLIYYSQIVNDFQKGDIAEGYSVSREKKESFPLTVTSAQKNPTAFYLCASSMMGQIATNEKLFFGSGTQLSVL.

This sequence joins TRBV5-4 and TRBJ2-1, with a tentative D call TRBD2 (5 bases). This CDR3 has 15 residues. CDR1 SGHNT and CDR2 YYREEE come from the germline V gene (reference sequence). Trimming stripped 4 bases from V and 0 bases from J, with 11 bases between. The CDR3 DNA reads as TGTGCCAGCAGCGGGAGCGGAGACTCCTACAATGAGCAGTTCTTC. Amino acid sequence: CASSGSGDSYNEQFF.

This CDR3 reads CASSFTAIATNEKLFF. CDR3 sequence (DNA): TGCGCCAGCAGCTTCACCGCGATTGCAACTAATGAAAAACTGTTTTTT. V usage is TRBV5-1 and J usage is TRBJ1-4; unclear D gene. The CDR3 runs to 16 residues. Germline CDR1 reads SGHRS; CDR2 reads YFSETQ. The V and J ends lost 2 bases and 0 bases respectively, with 11 bases between them.

The count of this clone is one. This chain uses TRBV10-3 with TRBJ1-2; a possible D gene is TRBD1 (6 bases). V was shortened by 8 bases and J by 0 bases, with 16 bases between the two germline ends. Germline V lookup: CDR1 ENHRY, CDR2 SYGVKD. The CDR3 loop spans 15 amino acids. The CDR3 is CAIDGIGGANYGYTF. CDR3 coding DNA: TGTGCCATCGACGGCATAGGGGGAGCTAACTATGGCTACACCTTC.

The chain uses TRBV4-2 and TRBJ2-2, with 7 positions matching TRBD2. The CDR3 totals 15 residues. The trim removed 2 bases at V and 5 bases at J, leaving 5 bases unmatched. CDR1 and CDR2 (germline): LGHNA, YNFKEQ. The CDR3 coding sequence is TGTGCCAGCAGCCAACGGACTAGTGGGACCGGGGAGCTGTTTTTT. This encodes CASSQRTSGTGELFF.

V usage is TRBV6-1 and J usage is TRBJ2-7, with 7 bases identical to TRBD2. CDR1 MNHNS and CDR2 SASEGT come from the germline V gene. V trimming: 1 base; J trimming: 5 bases; junction bases outside the gene matches: 14. This CDR3 comprises 17 residues. CDR3 nucleotide sequence: TGTGCCAGCAGTGAAGTCCCGGGGGGAGCCACACCGGACGAGCAGTACTTC. This codes for CASSEVPGGATPDEQYF.

The genes are TRBV28 and TRBJ2-5; 9 bases map to TRBD2. With V trimmed by 3 bases and J by 2 bases, 22 bases remained unmatched. In germline, CDR1 is MDHEN, CDR2 SYDVKM. The CDR3 consists of 21 residues. The CDR3 here is CASSFVPGSKSLAGTQETQYF. CDR3 in DNA: TGTGCCAGCAGTTTCGTGCCGGGGTCCAAATCCCTAGCGGGGACTCAAGAGACCCAGTACTTC.